The 7 T cell receptor beta chains listed next were all sequenced from one sample in a study of blood T cell repertoires in COVID-19. Assay used: immunoSEQ multiplex PCR; TCRdb lists only in-frame clones, some missing. This sample has 230,000 or so clones, with just over 85% found just once. The sample comprised PBMCs or T cells enriched from blood (not recorded which). These receptors were collected from a woman in her 40s with acute COVID-19.

This sequence joins TRBV5-8 and TRBJ2-1, with D perhaps TRBD2 (5 bases). V shed 4 bases and J shed 8 bases, with 13 bases lying between them. Germline loops: CDR1 SGHTS, CDR2 YDEGEE. This CDR3 spans 13 amino acids. The DNA for the CDR3 is TGTGCCAGCAGCCCCGACTATCGCCATGAGCAGTTCTTC. The encoded protein is CASSPDYRHEQFF. Using reference TRBV5-8 and TRBJ2-1 for the parts outside the CDR3, the full variable domain is EAGVTQSPTHLIKTRGQQATLRCSPISGHTSVYWYQQALGLGLQFLLWYDEGEERNRGNFPPRFSGRQFPNYSSELNVNALELEDSALYLCASSPDYRHEQFFGPGTRLTVL.

The gene calls are TRBV20-1 and TRBJ2-1, with 14 bases lining up with TRBD2. The CDR3 loop spans 18 amino acids. Germline CDR1 DFQATT, CDR2 SNEGSKA (reference sequence). V gave up 3 bases and J gave up 0 bases; unmatched junction bases: 7. DNA of the CDR3: TGCAGTGCTAGTGTAGGGACTAGCGGGGGCCTCTCCTACAATGAGCAGTTCTTC. Its protein is CSASVGTSGGLSYNEQFF.

This rearrangement joins TRBV27 to TRBJ2-5, with 13 bases matching TRBD2. The germline V gene encodes CDR1 MNHEY and CDR2 SMNVEV (reference sequence). V shed 3 bases and J 9 bases; nucleotides not matched to a gene: 10. The CDR3 runs 16 residues. This CDR3 is CASSFGLAGERGAQYF. CDR3 sequence (DNA): TGTGCCAGCAGTTTTGGACTAGCGGGGGAGAGAGGGGCCCAGTACTTC.

The J gene is TRBJ1-2, the V gene TRBV4-1, with 9 nucleotides matching TRBD1. Germline CDR1 MGHRA, CDR2 YSYEKL. With V trimmed by 6 bases and J by 6 bases, 8 bases remained unmatched. CDR3 length equals 14 residues. CDR3 bases: TGCGCCAGCAGACTTGTGGGACAGGGAGATGGCTACACCTTC. Translation: CASRLVGQGDGYTF.

In the case of this clone: The junction shows a germline mismatch at one end, possibly a read error. The chain combines TRBV5-4 with TRBJ2-1; 9 bases fit TRBD1. Germline-derived CDR1 and CDR2 are SGHNT and YYREEE (reference sequence). The CDR3 loop spans 16 amino acids. CDR3 loop: CASSPPRTGVYDEQFF. The CDR3 DNA sequence: TGTGCCAGCAGCCCTCCCAGGACAGGGGTCTACGATGAGCAGTTCTTC.

V is TRBV5-1 and J is TRBJ1-5, with 12 bases matching TRBD1. The CDR3 spans 15 residues. Germline trimming cut 4 bases from V and 5 bases from J; bases unmatched to any gene: 4. The germline V gene has CDR1 SGHRS and CDR2 YFSETQ. The CDR3 DNA reads as TGCGCCAGCAGCGCTGGGACAGGGGGCGATCAGCCCCAGCATTTT. Translated: CASSAGTGGDQPQHF. Full variable domain (outside the CDR3, taken from reference TRBV5-1 and TRBJ1-5): KAGVTQTPRYLIKTRGQQVTLSCSPISGHRSVSWYQQTPGQGLQFLFEYFSETQRNKGNFPGRFSGRQFSNSRSEMNVSTLELGDSALYLCASSAGTGGDQPQHFGDGTRLSIL.

The rearrangement links TRBV29-1 to TRBJ1-5; 7 positions agree with TRBD1. CDR3 length: 12 residues. Germline CDR1 SQVTM, CDR2 ANQGSEA. V was clipped by 5 bases and J by 5 bases; unmatched bases: 3. This CDR3 is CSVRTGDQPQHF. The CDR3 DNA reads as TGCAGCGTTCGGACAGGTGATCAGCCCCAGCATTTT.